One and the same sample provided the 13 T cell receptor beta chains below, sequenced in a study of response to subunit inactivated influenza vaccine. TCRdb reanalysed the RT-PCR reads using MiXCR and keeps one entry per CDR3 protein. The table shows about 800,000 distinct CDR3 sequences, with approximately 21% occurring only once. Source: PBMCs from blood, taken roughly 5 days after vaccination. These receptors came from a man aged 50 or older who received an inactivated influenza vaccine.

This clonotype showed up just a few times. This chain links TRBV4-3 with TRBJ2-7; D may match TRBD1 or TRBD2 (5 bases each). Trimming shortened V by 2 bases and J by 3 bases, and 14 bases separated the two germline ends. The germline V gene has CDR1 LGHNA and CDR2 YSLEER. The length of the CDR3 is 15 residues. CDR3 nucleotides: TGCGCCAGCAGCCAAAATCAGGGAGATAGCTACGAGCAGTACTTC. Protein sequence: CASSQNQGDSYEQYF.

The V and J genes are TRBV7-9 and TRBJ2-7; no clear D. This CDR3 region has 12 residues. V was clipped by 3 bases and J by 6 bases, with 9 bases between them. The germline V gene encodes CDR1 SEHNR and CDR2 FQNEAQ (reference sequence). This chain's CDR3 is CASSFDVGEQYF. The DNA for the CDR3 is TGTGCCAGCAGCTTCGATGTGGGCGAGCAGTACTTC.

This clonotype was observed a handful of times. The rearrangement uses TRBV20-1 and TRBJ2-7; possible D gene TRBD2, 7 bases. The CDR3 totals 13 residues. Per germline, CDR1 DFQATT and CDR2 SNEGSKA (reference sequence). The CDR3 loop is CRVQGGGTYEQYF. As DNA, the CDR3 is TGCAGGGTACAGGGAGGGGGTACCTACGAGCAGTACTTC.

CDR3 DNA: TGTGCCAGCAGGCCCGGGGGCGGGTTCACAGATACGCAGTATTTT. Residues: CASRPGGGFTDTQYF. The chain is built from TRBV28 and TRBJ2-3; perhaps D is TRBD1 or TRBD2 (6 bases each). CDR3 size: 15 residues. The ends were cut back, 6 bases at V and 2 bases at J, with 15 bases in the middle. The germline V gene has CDR1 MDHEN and CDR2 SYDVKM.

The CDR3 loop reads CASSGYRSPGNEQFF. The CDR3 nucleotides are TGTGCCAGCAGTGGCTACCGGTCGCCGGGCAATGAGCAGTTCTTC. This chain connects TRBV6-2 or TRBV6-3 to TRBJ2-1; D gene unclear. V was cut by 5 bases and J by 6 bases, with 17 bases left in between. Germline CDR1 MNHEY, CDR2 SVGEGT. The CDR3 extends over 15 amino acids.

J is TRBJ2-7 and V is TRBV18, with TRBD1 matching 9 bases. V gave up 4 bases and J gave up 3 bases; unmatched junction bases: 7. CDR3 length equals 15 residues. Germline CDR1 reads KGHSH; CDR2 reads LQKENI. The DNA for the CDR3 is TGTGCCAGCTCACAAACCGGGACAGGGAACTACGAGCAGTACTTC. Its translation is CASSQTGTGNYEQYF.

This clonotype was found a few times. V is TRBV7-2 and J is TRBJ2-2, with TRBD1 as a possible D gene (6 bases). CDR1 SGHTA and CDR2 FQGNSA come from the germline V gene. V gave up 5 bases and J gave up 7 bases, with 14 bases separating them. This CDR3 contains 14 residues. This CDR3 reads CASSRDTWGGELFF. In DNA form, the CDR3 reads TGTGCCAGCAGCAGGGACACCTGGGGCGGGGAGCTGTTTTTT.

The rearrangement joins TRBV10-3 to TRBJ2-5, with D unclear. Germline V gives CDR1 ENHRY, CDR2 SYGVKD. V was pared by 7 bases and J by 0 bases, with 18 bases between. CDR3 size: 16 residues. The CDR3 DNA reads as TGTGCCATCAAGAGTTCCAGGTCGGAGTACCAAGAGACCCAGTACTTC. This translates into CAIKSSRSEYQETQYF.

CDR3 nucleotide sequence: TGCGCCAGCAGGCGTCTTTACGACAACCAAGAGACCCAGTACTTC. Translated, it gives CASRRLYDNQETQYF. The chain combines TRBV5-1 with TRBJ2-5, with no clear D. The germline gives CDR1 SGHRS, CDR2 YFSETQ. The CDR3 loop spans 15 amino acids. V gave up 5 bases and J gave up 0 bases, with 14 bases separating them.

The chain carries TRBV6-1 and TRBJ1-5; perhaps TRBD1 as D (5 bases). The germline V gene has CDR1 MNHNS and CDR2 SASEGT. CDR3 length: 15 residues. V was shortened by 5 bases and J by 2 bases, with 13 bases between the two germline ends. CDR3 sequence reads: CASSPGALGNQPQHF. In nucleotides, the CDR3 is TGTGCCAGCAGTCCTGGGGCCCTGGGCAATCAGCCCCAGCATTTT.

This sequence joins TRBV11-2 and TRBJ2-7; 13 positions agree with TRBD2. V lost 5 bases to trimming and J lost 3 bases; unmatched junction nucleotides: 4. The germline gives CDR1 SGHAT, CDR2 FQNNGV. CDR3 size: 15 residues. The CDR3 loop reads CASSQGLAGIYEQYF. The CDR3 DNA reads TGTGCCAGCAGCCAGGGACTAGCGGGGATCTACGAGCAGTACTTC.

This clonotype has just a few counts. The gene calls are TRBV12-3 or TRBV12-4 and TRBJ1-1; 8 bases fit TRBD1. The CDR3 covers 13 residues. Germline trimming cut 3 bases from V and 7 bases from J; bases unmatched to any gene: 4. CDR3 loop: CASSFAGGSEAFF. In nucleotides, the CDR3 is TGTGCCAGCAGTTTTGCAGGGGGCAGTGAAGCTTTCTTT.

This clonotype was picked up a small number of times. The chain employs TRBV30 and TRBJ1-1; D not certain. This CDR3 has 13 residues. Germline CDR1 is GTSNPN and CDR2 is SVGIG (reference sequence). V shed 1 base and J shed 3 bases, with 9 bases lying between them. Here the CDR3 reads CAWSESYDTEAFF. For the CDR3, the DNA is TGTGCCTGGAGTGAGTCATACGACACTGAAGCTTTCTTT. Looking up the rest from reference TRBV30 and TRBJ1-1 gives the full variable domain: SQTIHQWPATLVQPVGSPLSLECTVEGTSNPNLYWYRQAAGRGLQLLFYSVGIGQISSEVPQNLSASRPQDRQFILSSKKLLLSDSGFYLCAWSESYDTEAFFGQGTRLTVV.